This T cell receptor beta chain was found in a study of T cell repertoires in cytomegalovirus infection. Background on the study: Carrying CMV and the relevant HLA type showed in public TCR beta signatures.

TCRdb redid the calling of the reads with MiXCR, one entry per CDR3 protein. The sample lists 100,000 or so distinct CDR3 sequences, less than 25% occurring once. This clonotype showed up many times. CDR1 is LGHNA and CDR2 is YSLEER in the germline V gene. Trimming stripped 1 base from V and 9 bases from J, with 16 bases between. The CDR3 runs to 15 residues. The source is a human donor in good health (CMV status not recorded). Some clones in this sample may be carry-over from other donors' samples. The chain uses TRBV4-3 and TRBJ2-1; tentative D call: TRBD2 (5 bases). Sample: CD8+ T cells from PBMCs. Here the CDR3 DNA reads TGCGCCAGCAGCCAAGCTAGCTATTCGGGGAGTGAGCAGTTCTTC. Residues: CASSQASYSGSEQFF.